This is a list of T cell receptor beta chains from one sample in a study of T cells in Graves' hyperthyroidism and ophthalmopathy. TCRdb re-analysed the multiplex PCR reads in MiXCR, keeping a single row per CDR3 protein. In the table there are 370,000 or so distinct CDR3 sequences, roughly 25% of which are singletons. The specimen was blood. These receptors were collected from a man over 45 with Graves' hyperthyroidism. Both conserved end residues are part of each CDR3. A D gene is named only where the DNA matches it firmly. Where a row states a size, it is once, few, many or the class of an expanded clone; other rows omit it.

V gene	J gene	clone size	D gene	CDR3 DNA	CDR3 protein
TRBV4-1	TRBJ2-2	-	-	TGCGCCAGCAGCCAAGGGCAGACCACCGGGGAGCTGTTTTTT	CASSQGQTTGELFF
TRBV10-3	TRBJ2-3	many	-	TGTGCCACCGTCGGGAGCTCAGATACGCAGTATTTT	CATVGSSDTQYF
TRBV7-8	TRBJ2-3	many	TRBD2	TGTGCCAGCAGCTCCTCAGGACTAGCGGCAGATACGCAGTATTTT	CASSSSGLAADTQYF
TRBV12-3/TRBV12-4	TRBJ1-4	once	TRBD1	TGTGCCAGCAGTTTGGCAGGGGGCGCCGATAATGAAAAACTGTTTTTT	CASSLAGGADNEKLFF
TRBV30	TRBJ2-5	-	-	TGTGCCTGGAGCCTGATGGAGACCCAGTACTTC	CAWSLMETQYF
TRBV6-5	TRBJ1-1	many	-	TGTGCCAGCAGTTACGCCAGGACCTTTAGCACTGAAGCTTTCTTT	CASSYARTFSTEAFF
TRBV7-8	TRBJ2-7	-	TRBD1	TGTGCCAGCAGCTCCCGGGACAGGGATCCCCACGAGCAGTACTTC	CASSSRDRDPHEQYF
TRBV6-1	TRBJ1-6	few	-	TGTGCCAGTGGGCTGGGTTCACCCCTCCACTTT	CASGLGSPLHF
TRBV3-1	TRBJ1-5	-	TRBD1	TGTGCCAGCAGCCCCGCAGGGGGTAGCAATCAGCCCCAGCATTTT	CASSPAGGSNQPQHF
TRBV20-1	TRBJ1-1	few	-	TGCAGTGCTACGGAGGGGGGCACCGGGGCTGAAGCTTTCTTT	CSATEGGTGAEAFF
TRBV18	TRBJ2-5	many	TRBD1	TGTGCCAGCTCACCGGGACAGGGTGCGGAGACCCAGTACTTC	CASSPGQGAETQYF
TRBV12-3/TRBV12-4	TRBJ2-7	many	TRBD2	TGTGCCAGCAGTAGAGACAGGGGGACTAGCGGGAATTTCTACGAGCAGTACTTC	CASSRDRGTSGNFYEQYF
TRBV20-1	TRBJ2-3	-	-	TGCAGTGCTTCCCCATCGACAGGAGTCACAGATACGCAGTATTTT	CSASPSTGVTDTQYF
TRBV7-2	TRBJ2-7	-	-	TGTGCCAGCAGCCCCGGGAGGGGGCATACCTACGAGCAGTACTTC	CASSPGRGHTYEQYF
TRBV11-1	TRBJ2-5	many	-	TGTGCCAGCAGCCCCCCGGCGGGGAAAGAGACCCAGTACTTC	CASSPPAGKETQYF
TRBV30	TRBJ2-2	-	-	TGTGCCTGCGCGGCGGGATTAGCCGGGGAGCTGTTTTTT	CACAAGLAGELFF
TRBV12-3/TRBV12-4	TRBJ2-1	-	-	TGTGCCAGCAGTATGGGGCTCCTCAATAAAAATGAGCAGTTCTTC	CASSMGLLNKNEQFF
TRBV6-5	TRBJ1-2	-	-	TGTGCCAGCAGTTATCGGGCGCCTAACTATGGCTACACCTTC	CASSYRAPNYGYTF
TRBV29-1	TRBJ1-1	-	TRBD1	TGCAGCGTGGGGGGTCCGGGACAGGCGAACACTGAAGCTTTCTTT	CSVGGPGQANTEAFF
TRBV19	TRBJ1-2	few	-	TGTGCCAGTAGTTCGGGGCAGGGTTTGGACTATGGCTACACCTTC	CASSSGQGLDYGYTF
TRBV29-1	TRBJ1-2	few	TRBD1	TGCAGCGTTGGAACAGGGGACTATGGCTACACCTTC	CSVGTGDYGYTF
TRBV7-2	TRBJ2-2	-	-	TGTGCCAGCAGCTTGCGGGCGTCCGGGGAGCTGTTTTTT	CASSLRASGELFF
TRBV3-1	TRBJ2-5	few	-	TGTGCCAACGAGAAGGTCGGGAGAGGGGGGACCCAGTACTTC	CANEKVGRGGTQYF